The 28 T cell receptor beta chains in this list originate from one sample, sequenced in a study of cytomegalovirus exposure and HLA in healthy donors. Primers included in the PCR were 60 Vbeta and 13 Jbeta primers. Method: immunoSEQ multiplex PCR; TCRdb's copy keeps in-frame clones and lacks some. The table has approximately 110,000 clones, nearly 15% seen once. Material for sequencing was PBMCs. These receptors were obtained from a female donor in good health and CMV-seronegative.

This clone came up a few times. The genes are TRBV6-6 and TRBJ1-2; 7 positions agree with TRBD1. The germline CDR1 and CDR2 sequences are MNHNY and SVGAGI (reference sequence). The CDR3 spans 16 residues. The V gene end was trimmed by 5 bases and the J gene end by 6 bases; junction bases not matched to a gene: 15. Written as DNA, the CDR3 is TGTGCCAGCAGTGTCAAAATAACCGGGACAGCTGATGGCTACACCTTC. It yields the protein CASSVKITGTADGYTF.

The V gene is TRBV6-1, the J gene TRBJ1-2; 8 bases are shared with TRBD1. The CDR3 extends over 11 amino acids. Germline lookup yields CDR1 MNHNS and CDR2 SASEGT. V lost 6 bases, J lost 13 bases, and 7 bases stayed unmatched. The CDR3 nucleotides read TGTGCCAGCAGGATACAGGGGGAAGGCACCTTC. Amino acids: CASRIQGEGTF.

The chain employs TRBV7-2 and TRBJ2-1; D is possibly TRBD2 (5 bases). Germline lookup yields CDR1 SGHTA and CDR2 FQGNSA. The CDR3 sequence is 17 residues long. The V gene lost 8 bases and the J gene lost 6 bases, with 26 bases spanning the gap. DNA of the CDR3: TGTGCCAGCTCCTCCGGGGTGGGCTTATTAAAGGGCAATGAGCAGTTCTTC. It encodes CASSSGVGLLKGNEQFF.

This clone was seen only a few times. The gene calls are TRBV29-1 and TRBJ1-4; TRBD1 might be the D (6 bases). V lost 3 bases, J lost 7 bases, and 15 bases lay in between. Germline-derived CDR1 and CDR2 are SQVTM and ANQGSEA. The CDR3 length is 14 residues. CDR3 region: CSVDAAGDAEKLFF. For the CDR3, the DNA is TGCAGCGTTGATGCGGCAGGGGATGCTGAAAAACTGTTTTTT.

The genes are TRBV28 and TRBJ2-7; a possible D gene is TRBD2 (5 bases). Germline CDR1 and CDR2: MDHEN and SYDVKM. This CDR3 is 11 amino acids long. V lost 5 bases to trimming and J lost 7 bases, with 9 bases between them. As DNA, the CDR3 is TGTGCCAGCAGTCCCCCGGGGGAGCAGTACTTC. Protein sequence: CASSPPGEQYF. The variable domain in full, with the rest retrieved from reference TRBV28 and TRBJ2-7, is DVKVTQSSRYLVKRTGEKVFLECVQDMDHENMFWYRQDPGLGLRLIYFSYDVKMKEKGDIPEGYSVSREKKERFSLILESASTNQTSMYLCASSPPGEQYFGPGTRLTVT.

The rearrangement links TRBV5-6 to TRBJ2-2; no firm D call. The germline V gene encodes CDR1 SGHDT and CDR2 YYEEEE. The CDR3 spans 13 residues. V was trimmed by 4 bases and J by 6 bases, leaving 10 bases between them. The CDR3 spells CASSATPPGELFF. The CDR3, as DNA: TGTGCCAGCAGCGCAACACCCCCCGGGGAGCTGTTTTTT.

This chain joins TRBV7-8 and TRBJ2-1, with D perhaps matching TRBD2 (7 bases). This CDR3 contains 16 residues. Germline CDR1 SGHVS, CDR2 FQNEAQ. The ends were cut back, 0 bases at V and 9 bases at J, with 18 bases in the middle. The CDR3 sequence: CASSLAGGGADGEQFF. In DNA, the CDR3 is TGTGCCAGCAGCTTAGCGGGTGGGGGGGCTGATGGTGAGCAGTTCTTC.

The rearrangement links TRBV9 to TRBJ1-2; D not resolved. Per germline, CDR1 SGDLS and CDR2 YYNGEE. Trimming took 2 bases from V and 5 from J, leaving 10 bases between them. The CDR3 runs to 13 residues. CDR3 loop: CASSVEPWYGYTF. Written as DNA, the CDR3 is TGTGCCAGCAGCGTTGAGCCTTGGTATGGCTACACCTTC.

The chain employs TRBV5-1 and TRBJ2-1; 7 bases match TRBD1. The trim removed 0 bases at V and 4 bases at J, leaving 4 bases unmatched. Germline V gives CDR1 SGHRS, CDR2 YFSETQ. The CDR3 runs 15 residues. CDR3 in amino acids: CASSLAQGRYNEQFF. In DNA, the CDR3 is TGCGCCAGCAGCTTGGCACAGGGGAGATACAATGAGCAGTTCTTC.

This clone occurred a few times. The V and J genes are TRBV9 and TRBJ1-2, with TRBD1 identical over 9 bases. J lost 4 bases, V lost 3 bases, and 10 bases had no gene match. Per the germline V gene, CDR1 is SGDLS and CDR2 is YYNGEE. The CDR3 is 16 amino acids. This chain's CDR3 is CASSASRDRVSYGYTF. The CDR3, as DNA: TGTGCCAGCAGCGCGTCCCGGGACAGGGTTAGCTATGGCTACACCTTC.

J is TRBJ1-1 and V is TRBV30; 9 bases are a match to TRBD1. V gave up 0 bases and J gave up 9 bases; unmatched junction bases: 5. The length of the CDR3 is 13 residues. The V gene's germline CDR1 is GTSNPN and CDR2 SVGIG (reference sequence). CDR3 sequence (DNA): TGTGCCTGGAGTGTACAGGGGGCGCGGCAAGCTTTCTTT. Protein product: CAWSVQGARQAFF.

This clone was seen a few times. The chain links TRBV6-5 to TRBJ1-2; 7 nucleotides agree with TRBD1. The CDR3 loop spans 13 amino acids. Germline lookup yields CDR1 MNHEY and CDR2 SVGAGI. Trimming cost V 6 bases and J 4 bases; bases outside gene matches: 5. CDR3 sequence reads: CASSTRTGYGYTF. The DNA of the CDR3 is TGTGCCAGCAGCACAAGGACAGGCTATGGCTACACCTTC.

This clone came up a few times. The chain's CDR3 is CAISSKGDNYGYTF. CDR3 nucleotides: TGTGCCATCAGTTCTAAGGGGGACAACTATGGCTACACCTTC. The chain is built from TRBV10-3 and TRBJ1-2, with D possibly TRBD1 on 6 matching bases. The germline gives CDR1 ENHRY, CDR2 SYGVKD. V gave up 5 bases and J gave up 2 bases, with 12 bases separating them. This CDR3 contains 14 residues.

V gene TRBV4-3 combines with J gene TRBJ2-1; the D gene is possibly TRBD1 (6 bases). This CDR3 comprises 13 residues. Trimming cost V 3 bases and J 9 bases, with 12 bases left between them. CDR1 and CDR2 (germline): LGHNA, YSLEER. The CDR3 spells CASSQGAGSEQFF. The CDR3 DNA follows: TGCGCCAGCAGCCAGGGGGCTGGTAGTGAGCAGTTCTTC.

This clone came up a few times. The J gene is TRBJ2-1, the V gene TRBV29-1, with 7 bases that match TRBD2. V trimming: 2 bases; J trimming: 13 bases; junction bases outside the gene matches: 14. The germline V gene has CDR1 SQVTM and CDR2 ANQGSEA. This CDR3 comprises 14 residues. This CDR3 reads CSVEQSSGASGQFF. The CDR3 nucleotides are TGCAGCGTTGAACAATCTAGCGGCGCATCAGGTCAGTTCTTC.

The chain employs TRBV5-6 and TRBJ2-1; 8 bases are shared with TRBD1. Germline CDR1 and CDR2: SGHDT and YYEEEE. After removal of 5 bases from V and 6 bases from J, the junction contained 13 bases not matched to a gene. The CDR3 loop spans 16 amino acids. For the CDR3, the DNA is TGTGCCAGCAGTGCCGTGGACAGGGCGAGGGGCAATGAGCAGTTCTTC. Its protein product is CASSAVDRARGNEQFF.

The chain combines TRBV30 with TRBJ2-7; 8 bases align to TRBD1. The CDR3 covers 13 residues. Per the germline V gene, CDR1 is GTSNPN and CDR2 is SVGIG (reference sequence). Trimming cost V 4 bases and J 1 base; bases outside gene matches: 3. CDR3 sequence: CAWTGGGSYEQYF. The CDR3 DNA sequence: TGTGCCTGGACAGGGGGCGGATCCTACGAGCAGTACTTC.

CDR3: CALTGSTDTQYF. The CDR3 DNA reads TGTGCTTTAACAGGGAGCACAGATACGCAGTATTTT. This chain joins TRBV6-1 and TRBJ2-3; D is possibly TRBD1 (6 bases). Germline CDR1 reads MNHNS; CDR2 reads SASEGT. The length of the CDR3 is 12 residues.

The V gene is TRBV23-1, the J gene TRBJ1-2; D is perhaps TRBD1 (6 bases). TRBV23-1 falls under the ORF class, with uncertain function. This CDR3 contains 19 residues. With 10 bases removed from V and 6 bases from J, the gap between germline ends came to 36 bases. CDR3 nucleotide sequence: TGCGCCACCGAGCCGGGTAGGGGTTGTAGTTGGGGGGGCTGTCATGGCTACACCTTC. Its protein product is CATEPGRGCSWGGCHGYTF.

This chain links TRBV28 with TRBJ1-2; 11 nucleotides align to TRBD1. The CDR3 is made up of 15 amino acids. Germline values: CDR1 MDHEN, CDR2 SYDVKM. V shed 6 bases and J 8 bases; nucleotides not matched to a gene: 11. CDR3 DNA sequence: TGTGCCAGCAGCCATGGAGGACAGGGGGCGGGAGGCTACACCTTC. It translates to CASSHGGQGAGGYTF.

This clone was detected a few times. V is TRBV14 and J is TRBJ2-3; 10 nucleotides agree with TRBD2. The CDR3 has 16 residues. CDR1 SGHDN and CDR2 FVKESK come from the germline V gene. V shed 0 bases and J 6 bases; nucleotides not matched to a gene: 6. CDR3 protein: CASSQDWLAGADTQYF. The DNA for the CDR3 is TGTGCCAGCAGCCAAGATTGGCTAGCGGGGGCGGATACGCAGTATTTT.

The CDR3 DNA sequence: TGTGCCAGCTCACCACGTGCTAGCGGGGGGGCCGGAGATACGCAGTATTTT. Its protein product is CASSPRASGGAGDTQYF. The genes are TRBV18 and TRBJ2-3, with 12 bases that match TRBD2. Germline V lookup: CDR1 KGHSH, CDR2 LQKENI. The CDR3 is 17 residues long. The trim removed 1 base at V and 5 bases at J, leaving 7 bases unmatched.

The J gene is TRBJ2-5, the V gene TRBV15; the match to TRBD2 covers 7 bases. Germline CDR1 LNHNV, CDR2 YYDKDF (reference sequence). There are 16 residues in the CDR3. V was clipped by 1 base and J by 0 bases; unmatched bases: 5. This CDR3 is CATSRVGAGDQETQYF. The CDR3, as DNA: TGTGCCACCAGCAGAGTTGGTGCGGGAGACCAAGAGACCCAGTACTTC. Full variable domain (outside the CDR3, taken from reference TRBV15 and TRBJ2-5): DAMVIQNPRYQVTQFGKPVTLSCSQTLNHNVMYWYQQKSSQAPKLLFHYYDKDFNNEADTPDNFQSRRPNTSFCFLDIRSPGLGDTAMYLCATSRVGAGDQETQYFGPGTRLLVL.

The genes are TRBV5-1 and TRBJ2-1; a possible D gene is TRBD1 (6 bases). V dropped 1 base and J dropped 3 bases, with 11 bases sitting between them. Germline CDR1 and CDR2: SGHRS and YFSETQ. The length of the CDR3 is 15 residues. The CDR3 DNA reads TGCGCCAGCAGCTTGTCTGGGGACAACTACAATGAGCAGTTCTTC. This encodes CASSLSGDNYNEQFF.

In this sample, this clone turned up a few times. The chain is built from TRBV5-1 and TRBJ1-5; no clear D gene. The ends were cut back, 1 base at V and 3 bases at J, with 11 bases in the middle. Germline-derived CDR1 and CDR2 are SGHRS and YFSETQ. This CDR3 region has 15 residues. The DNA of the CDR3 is TGCGCCAGCAGCTTGTCCGGGAGTTCCAATCAGCCCCAGCATTTT. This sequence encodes CASSLSGSSNQPQHF.

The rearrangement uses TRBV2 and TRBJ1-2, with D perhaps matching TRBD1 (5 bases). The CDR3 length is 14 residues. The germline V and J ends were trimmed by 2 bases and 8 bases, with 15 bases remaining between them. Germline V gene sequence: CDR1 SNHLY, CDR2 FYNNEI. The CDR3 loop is CASSEQGRVRGYTF. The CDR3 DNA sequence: TGTGCCAGCAGTGAACAGGGCAGGGTCCGGGGCTACACCTTC.

This CDR3 reads CASSFGGQETQYF. DNA of the CDR3: TGTGCCAGCAGCTTCGGGGGCCAAGAGACCCAGTACTTC. The chain recombines TRBV5-5 with TRBJ2-5; possibly TRBD2 for D (6 bases). Germline V gene lookup returns CDR1 SGHKS and CDR2 YYEKEE (reference sequence). V gave up 2 bases and J gave up 1 base, with 6 bases separating them. The CDR3 loop spans 13 amino acids. Full variable domain (rest looked up from reference TRBV5-5 and TRBJ2-5): DAGVTQSPTHLIKTRGQQVTLRCSPISGHKSVSWYQQVLGQGPQFIFQYYEKEERGRGNFPDRFSARQFPNYSSELNVNALLLGDSALYLCASSFGGQETQYFGPGTRLLVL.

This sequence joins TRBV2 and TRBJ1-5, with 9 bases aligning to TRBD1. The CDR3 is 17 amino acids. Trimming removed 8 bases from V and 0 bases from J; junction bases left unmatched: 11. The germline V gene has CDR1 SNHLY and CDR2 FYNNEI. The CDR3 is CASGGDRDYYSNQPQHF. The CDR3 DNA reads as TGTGCCAGCGGGGGGGACAGGGATTATTATAGCAATCAGCCCCAGCATTTT.